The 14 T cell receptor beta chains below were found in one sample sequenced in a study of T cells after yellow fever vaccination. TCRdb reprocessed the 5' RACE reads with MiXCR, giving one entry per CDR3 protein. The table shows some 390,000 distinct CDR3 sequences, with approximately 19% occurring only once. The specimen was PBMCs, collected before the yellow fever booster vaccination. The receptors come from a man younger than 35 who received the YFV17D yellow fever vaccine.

The CDR3 nucleotides read TGCGCCAGCAGCCAAGGGGCAGGCCTCCCCGGGGGGGGCTACACCTTC. It yields the protein CASSQGAGLPGGGYTF. J is TRBJ1-2 and V is TRBV4-1; perhaps TRBD1 as D (5 bases). V lost 1 base and J lost 8, with 20 bases in between. The CDR3 runs to 16 residues. Per germline, CDR1 MGHRA and CDR2 YSYEKL.

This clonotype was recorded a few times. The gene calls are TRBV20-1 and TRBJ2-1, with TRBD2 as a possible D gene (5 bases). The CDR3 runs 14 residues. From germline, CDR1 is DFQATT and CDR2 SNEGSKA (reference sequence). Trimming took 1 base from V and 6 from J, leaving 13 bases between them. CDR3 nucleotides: TGCAGTGCTAGAGCTCTAGCAGTGGGCAATGAGCAGTTCTTC. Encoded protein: CSARALAVGNEQFF.

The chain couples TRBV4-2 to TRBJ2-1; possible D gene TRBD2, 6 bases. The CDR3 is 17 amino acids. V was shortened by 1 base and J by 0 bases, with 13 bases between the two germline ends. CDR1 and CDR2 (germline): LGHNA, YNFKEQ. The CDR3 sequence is CASSQAKRVSSYNEQFF. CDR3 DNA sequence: TGTGCCAGCAGCCAAGCGAAGCGGGTTAGCTCCTACAATGAGCAGTTCTTC.

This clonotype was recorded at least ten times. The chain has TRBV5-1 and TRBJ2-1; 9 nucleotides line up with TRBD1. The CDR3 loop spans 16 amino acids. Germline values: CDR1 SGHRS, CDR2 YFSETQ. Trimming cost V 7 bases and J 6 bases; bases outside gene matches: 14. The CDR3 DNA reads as TGCGCCAGCGGGACGCACCCGGGACAGGGTAGCAATGAGCAGTTCTTC. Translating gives CASGTHPGQGSNEQFF.

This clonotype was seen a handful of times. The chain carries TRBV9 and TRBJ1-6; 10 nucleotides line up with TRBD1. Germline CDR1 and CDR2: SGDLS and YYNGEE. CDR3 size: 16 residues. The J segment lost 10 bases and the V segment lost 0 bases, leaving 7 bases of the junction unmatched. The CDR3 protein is CASSVDLGDRGSPLHF. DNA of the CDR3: TGTGCCAGCAGCGTAGATTTGGGGGACAGGGGATCACCCCTCCACTTT.

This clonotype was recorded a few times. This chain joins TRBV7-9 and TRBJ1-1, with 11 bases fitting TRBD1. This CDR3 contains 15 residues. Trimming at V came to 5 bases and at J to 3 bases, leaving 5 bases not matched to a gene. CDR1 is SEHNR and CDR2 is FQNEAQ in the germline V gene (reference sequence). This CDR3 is CASSNRDRGDTEAFF. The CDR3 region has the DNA TGTGCCAGCAGCAACCGGGACAGGGGGGACACTGAAGCTTTCTTT.

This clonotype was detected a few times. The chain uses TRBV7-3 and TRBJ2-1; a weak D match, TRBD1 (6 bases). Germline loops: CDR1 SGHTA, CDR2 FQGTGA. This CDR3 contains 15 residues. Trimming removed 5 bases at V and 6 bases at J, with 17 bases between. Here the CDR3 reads CASSLTHRAANEQFF. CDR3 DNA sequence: TGTGCCAGCAGCCTGACCCACAGGGCGGCCAATGAGCAGTTCTTC.

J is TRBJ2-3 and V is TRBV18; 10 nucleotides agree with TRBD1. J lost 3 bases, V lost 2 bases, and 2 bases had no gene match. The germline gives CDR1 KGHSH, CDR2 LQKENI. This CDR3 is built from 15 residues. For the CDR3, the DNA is TGTGCCAGCTCACCAAGGACAGGGGGGACAGATACGCAGTATTTT. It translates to CASSPRTGGTDTQYF.

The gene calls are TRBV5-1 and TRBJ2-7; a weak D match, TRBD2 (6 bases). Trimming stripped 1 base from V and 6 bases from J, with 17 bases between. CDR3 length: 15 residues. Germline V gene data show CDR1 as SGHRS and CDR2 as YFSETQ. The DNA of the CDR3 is TGCGCCAGCAGCTTGAATCCTTTGGGCGGGACCGAGCAGTACTTC. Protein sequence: CASSLNPLGGTEQYF. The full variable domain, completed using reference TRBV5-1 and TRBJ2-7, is KAGVTQTPRYLIKTRGQQVTLSCSPISGHRSVSWYQQTPGQGLQFLFEYFSETQRNKGNFPGRFSGRQFSNSRSEMNVSTLELGDSALYLCASSLNPLGGTEQYFGPGTRLTVT.

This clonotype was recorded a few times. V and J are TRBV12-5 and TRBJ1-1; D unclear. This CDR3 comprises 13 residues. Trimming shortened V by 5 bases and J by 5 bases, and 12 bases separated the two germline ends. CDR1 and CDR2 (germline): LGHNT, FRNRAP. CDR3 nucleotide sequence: TGTGCTAGTGGTGAGTTTGGGGTGACTGAAGCTTTCTTT. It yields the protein CASGEFGVTEAFF.

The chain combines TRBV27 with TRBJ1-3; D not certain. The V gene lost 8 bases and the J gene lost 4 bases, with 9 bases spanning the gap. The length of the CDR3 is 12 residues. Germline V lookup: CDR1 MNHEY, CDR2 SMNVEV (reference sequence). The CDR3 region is CASGFSGNTIYF. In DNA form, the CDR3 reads TGTGCCAGCGGATTCAGCGGAAACACCATATATTTT.

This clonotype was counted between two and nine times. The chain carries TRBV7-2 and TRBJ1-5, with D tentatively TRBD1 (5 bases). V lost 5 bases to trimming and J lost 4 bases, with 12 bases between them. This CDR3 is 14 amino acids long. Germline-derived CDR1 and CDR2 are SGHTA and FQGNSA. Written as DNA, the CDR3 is TGTGCCAGCAGCACCCGTCGGGGGAATCAGCCCCAGCATTTT. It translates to CASSTRRGNQPQHF.

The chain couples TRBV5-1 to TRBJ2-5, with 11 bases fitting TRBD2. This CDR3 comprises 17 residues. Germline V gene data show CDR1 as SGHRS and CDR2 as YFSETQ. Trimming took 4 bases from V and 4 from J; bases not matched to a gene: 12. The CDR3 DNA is TGCGCCAGCAGCCCCCTAGCGGGGGGCCCTTCCGGAGAGACCCAGTACTTC. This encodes CASSPLAGGPSGETQYF.

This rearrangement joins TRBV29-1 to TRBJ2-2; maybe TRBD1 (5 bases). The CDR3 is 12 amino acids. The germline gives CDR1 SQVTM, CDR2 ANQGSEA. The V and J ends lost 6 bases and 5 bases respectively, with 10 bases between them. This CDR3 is CSVVRVTGELFF. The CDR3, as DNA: TGCAGCGTGGTCAGGGTGACCGGGGAGCTGTTTTTT.